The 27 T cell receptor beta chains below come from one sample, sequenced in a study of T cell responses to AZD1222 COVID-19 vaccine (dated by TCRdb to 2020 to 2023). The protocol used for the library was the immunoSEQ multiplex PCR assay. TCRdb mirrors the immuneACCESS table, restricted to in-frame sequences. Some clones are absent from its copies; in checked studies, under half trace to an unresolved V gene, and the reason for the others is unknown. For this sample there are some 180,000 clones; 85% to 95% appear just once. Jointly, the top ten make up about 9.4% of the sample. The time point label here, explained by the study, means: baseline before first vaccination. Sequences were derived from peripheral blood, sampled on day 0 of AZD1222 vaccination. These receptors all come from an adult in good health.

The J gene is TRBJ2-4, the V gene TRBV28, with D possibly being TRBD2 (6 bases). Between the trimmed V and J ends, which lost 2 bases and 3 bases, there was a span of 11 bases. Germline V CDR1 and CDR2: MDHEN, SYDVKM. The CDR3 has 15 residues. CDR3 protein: CASSLGGSVKNIQYF. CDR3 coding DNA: TGTGCCAGCAGTTTAGGAGGGTCTGTCAAAAACATTCAGTACTTC.

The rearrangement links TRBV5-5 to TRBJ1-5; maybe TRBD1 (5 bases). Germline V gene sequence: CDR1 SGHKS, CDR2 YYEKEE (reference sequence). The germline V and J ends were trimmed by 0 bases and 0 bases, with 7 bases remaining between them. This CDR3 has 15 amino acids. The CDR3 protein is CASSLAGNSNQPQHF. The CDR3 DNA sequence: TGTGCCAGCAGCTTGGCAGGGAATAGCAATCAGCCCCAGCATTTT.

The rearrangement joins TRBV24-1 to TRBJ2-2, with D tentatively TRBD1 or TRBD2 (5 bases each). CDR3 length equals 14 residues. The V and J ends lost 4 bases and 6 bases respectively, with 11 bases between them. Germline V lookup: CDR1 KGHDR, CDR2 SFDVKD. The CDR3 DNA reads TGTGCCACCAGTGACTCAGGGACCGCCGGGGAGCTGTTTTTT. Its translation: CATSDSGTAGELFF.

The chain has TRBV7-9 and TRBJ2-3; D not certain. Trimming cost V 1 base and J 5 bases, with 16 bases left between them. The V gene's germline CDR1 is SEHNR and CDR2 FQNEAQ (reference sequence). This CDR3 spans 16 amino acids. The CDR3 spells CASSLGSQFPGDTQYF. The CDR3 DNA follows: TGTGCCAGCAGCTTAGGTAGTCAGTTTCCGGGAGATACGCAGTATTTT. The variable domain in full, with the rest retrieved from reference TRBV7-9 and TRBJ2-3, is DTGVSQNPRHKITKRGQNVTFRCDPISEHNRLYWYRQTLGQGPEFLTYFQNEAQLEKSRLLSDRFSAERPKGSFSTLEIQRTEQGDSAMYLCASSLGSQFPGDTQYFGPGTRLTVL.

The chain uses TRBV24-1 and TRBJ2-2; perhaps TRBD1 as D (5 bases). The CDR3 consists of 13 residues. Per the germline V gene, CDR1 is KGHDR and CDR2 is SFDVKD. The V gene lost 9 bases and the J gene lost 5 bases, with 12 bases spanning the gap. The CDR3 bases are TGTGCCACCTCAGGGTTACGGACCGGGGAGCTGTTTTTT. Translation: CATSGLRTGELFF.

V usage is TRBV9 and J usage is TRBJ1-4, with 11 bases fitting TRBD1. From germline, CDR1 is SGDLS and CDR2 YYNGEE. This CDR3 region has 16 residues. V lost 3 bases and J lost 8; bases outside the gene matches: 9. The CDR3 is CASSAGQGGSREKLFF. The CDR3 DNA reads TGTGCCAGCAGCGCGGGACAGGGGGGTAGTAGGGAAAAACTGTTTTTT.

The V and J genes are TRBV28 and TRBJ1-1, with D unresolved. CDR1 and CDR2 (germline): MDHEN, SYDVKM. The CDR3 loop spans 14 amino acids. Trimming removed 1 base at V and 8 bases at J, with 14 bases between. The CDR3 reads CASSLSAGKTEAFF. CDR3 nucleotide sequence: TGTGCCAGCAGTTTATCGGCAGGTAAGACAGAAGCTTTCTTT.

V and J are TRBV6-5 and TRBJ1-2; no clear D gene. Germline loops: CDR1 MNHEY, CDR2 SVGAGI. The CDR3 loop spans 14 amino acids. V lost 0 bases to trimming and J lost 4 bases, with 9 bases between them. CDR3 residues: CASSYSGNGYGYTF. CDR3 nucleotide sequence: TGTGCCAGCAGTTACTCGGGTAATGGCTATGGCTACACCTTC.

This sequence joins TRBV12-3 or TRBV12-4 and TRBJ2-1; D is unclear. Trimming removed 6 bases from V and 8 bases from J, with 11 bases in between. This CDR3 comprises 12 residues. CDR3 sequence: CASSTSSDEQFF. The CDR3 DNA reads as TGTGCCAGCAGCACCTCGAGCGATGAGCAGTTCTTC.

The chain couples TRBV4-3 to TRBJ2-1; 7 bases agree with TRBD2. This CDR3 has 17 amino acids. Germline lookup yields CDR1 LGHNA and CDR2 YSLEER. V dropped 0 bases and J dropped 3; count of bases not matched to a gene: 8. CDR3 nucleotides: TGCGCCAGCAGCCAAGATTTTGGACTAGTCGTCTACAATGAGCAGTTCTTC. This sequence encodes CASSQDFGLVVYNEQFF.

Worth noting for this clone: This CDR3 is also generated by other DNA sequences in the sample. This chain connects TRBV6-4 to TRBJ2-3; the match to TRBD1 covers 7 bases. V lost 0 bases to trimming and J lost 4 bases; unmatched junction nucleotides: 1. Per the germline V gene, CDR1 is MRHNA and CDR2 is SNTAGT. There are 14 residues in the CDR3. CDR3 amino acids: CASSDSQGADTQYF. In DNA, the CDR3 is TGTGCCAGCAGTGACTCGCAGGGGGCAGATACGCAGTATTTT.

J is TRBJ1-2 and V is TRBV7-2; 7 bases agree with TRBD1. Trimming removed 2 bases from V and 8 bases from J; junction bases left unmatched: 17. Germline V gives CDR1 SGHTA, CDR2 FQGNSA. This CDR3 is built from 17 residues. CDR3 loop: CASSLKTGRLQAAGYTF. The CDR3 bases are TGTGCCAGCAGCTTAAAGACAGGGAGGTTACAGGCAGCGGGCTACACCTTC. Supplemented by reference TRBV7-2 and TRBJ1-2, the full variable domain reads GAGVSQSPSNKVTEKGKDVELRCDPISGHTALYWYRQSLGQGLEFLIYFQGNSAPDKSGLPSDRFSAERTGGSVSTLTIQRTQQEDSAVYLCASSLKTGRLQAAGYTFGSGTRLTVV.

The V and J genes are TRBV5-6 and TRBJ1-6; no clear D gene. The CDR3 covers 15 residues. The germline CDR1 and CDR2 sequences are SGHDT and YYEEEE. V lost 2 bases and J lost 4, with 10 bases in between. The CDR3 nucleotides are TGTGCCAGCAGCTTCGGACCGGATTATAATTCACCCCTCCACTTT. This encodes CASSFGPDYNSPLHF. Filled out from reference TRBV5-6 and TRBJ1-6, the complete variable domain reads DAGVTQSPTHLIKTRGQQVTLRCSPKSGHDTVSWYQQALGQGPQFIFQYYEEEERQRGNFPDRFSGHQFPNYSSELNVNALLLGDSALYLCASSFGPDYNSPLHFGNGTRLTVT.

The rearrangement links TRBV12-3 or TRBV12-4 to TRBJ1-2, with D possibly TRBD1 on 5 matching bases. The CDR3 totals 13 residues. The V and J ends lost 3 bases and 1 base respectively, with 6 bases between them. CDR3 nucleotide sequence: TGTGCCAGCAGTTTTGACAGTAACTATGGCTACACCTTC. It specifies CASSFDSNYGYTF.

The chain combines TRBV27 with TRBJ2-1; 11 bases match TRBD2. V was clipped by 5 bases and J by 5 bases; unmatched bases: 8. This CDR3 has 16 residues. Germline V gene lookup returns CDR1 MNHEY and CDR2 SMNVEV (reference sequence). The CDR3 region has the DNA TGTGCCAGCAGTCCTCTTGGGGGACTAGCGGACAATGAGCAGTTCTTC. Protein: CASSPLGGLADNEQFF.

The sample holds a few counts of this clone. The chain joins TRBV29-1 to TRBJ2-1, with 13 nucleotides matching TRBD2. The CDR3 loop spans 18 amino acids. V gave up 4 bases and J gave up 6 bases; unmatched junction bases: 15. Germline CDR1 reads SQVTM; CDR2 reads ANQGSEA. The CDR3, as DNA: TGCAGCGTTGGCCCCTCTCGTTCACTAGCGGGGGGGCCCAATGAGCAGTTCTTC. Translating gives CSVGPSRSLAGGPNEQFF.

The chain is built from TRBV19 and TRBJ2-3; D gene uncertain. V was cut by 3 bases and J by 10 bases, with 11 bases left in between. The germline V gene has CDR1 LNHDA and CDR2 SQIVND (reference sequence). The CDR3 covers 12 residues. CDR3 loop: CASSMISGPQYF. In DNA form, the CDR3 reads TGTGCCAGTAGTATGATAAGTGGCCCGCAGTATTTT. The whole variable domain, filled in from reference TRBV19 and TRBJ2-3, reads DGGITQSPKYLFRKEGQNVTLSCEQNLNHDAMYWYRQDPGQGLRLIYYSQIVNDFQKGDIAEGYSVSREKKESFPLTVTSAQKNPTAFYLCASSMISGPQYFGPGTRLTVL.

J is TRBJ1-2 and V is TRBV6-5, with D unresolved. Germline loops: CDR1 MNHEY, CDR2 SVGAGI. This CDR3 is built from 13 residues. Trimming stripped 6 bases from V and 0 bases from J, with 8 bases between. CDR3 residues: CASRSSANYGYTF. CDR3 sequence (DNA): TGTGCCAGCAGAAGCAGTGCTAACTATGGCTACACCTTC.

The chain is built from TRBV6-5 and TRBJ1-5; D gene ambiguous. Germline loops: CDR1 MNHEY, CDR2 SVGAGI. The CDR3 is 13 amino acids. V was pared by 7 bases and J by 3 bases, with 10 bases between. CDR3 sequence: CASTATPNQPQHF. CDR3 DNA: TGTGCCAGCACCGCCACCCCCAATCAGCCCCAGCATTTT.

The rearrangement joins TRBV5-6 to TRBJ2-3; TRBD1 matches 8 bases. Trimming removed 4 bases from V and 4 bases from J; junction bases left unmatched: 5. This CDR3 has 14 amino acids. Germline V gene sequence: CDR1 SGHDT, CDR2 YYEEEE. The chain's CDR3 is CASSADRVPDTQYF. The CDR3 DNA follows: TGTGCCAGCAGCGCGGACAGGGTCCCAGATACGCAGTATTTT.

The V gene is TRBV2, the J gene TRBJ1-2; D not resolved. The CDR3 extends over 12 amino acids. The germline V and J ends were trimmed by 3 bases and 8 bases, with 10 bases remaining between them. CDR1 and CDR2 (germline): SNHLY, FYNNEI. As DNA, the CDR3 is TGTGCCAGCAGTGAGGCAGAGGAGGGCTACACCTTC. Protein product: CASSEAEEGYTF.

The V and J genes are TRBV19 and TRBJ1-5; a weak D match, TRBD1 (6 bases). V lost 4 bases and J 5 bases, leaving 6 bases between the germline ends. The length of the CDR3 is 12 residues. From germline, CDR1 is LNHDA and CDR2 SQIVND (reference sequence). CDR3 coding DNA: TGTGCCAGTAGTACAGGGGATCAGCCCCAGCATTTT. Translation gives CASSTGDQPQHF.

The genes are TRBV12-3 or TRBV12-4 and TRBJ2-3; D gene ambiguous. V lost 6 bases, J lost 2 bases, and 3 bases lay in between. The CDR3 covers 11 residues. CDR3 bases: TGTGCCAGCAGGAACACAGATACGCAGTATTTT. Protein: CASRNTDTQYF.

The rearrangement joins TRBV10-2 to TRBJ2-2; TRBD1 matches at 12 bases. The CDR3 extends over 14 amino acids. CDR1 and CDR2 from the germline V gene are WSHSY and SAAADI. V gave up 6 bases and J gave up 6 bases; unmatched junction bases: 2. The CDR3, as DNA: TGCGCCAGCAGCGGGACAGGGGGCCCCGGGGAGCTGTTTTTT. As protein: CASSGTGGPGELFF.

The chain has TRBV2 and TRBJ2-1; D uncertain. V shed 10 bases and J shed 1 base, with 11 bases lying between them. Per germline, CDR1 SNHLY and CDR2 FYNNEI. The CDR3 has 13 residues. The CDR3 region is CAKGSLSYNEQFF. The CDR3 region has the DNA TGTGCCAAAGGTAGCTTATCCTACAATGAGCAGTTCTTC.

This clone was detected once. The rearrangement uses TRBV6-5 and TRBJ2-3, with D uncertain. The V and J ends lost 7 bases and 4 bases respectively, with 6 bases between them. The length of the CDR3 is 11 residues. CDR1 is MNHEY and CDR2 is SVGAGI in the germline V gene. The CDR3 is CASTRSDTQYF. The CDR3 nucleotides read TGTGCCAGCACCCGATCAGATACGCAGTATTTT.

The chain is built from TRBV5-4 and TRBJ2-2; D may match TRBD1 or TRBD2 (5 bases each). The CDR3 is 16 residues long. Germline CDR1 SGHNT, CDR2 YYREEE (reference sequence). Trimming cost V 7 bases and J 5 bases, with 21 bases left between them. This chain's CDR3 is CASAPLQGPGTGELFF. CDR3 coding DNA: TGTGCCAGCGCACCCTTGCAGGGCCCGGGGACCGGGGAGCTGTTTTTT.